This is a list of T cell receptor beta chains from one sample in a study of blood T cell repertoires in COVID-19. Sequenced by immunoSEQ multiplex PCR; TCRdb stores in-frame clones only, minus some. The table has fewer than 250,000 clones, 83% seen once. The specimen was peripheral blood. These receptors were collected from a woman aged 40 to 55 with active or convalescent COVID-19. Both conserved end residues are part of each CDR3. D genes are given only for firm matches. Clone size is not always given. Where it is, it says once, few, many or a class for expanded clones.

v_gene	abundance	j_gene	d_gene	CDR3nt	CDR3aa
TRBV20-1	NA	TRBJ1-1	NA	TGCAGTGCTAGAGGGCCCCGCGGAGCTTTCTTT	CSARGPRGAFF
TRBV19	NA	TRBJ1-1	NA	TGTGCCAGTAGTCGGGGGGGCGCGGACACTGAAGCTTTCTTT	CASSRGGADTEAFF
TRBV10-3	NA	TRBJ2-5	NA	TGTGCCATCAGTGATCCAGGGCAAGAGACCCAGTACTTC	CAISDPGQETQYF
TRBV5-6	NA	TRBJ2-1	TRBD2	TGTGCCAGCAGCTTGGATCGACTAGCGGCATACAATGAGCAGTTCTTC	CASSLDRLAAYNEQFF
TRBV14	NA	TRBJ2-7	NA	TGTGCCAGCAGCCAAATACACAGGGCCGGCACCTACGAGCAGTACTTC	CASSQIHRAGTYEQYF
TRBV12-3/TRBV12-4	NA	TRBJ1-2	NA	TGTGCCAGCGCCTTGGGGCCCCGTCGCCGCTACACCTTC	CASALGPRRRYTF
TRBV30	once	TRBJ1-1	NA	TGTGCCTGGAGCTCCGGGAGCCAGGGCACTGAAGCTTTCTTT	CAWSSGSQGTEAFF
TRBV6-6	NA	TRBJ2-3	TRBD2	TGTGCCAGCAGTCCCCCCTGGGGGGGAGATGACACAGATACGCAGTATTTT	CASSPPWGGDDTDTQYF
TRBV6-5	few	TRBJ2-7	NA	TGTGCCACTGAAATACCGGGGGCCTACGAGCAGTACTTC	CATEIPGAYEQYF
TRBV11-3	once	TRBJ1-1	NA	TGTGCCAGCAGCCCATTAGGACTCCCGAACACTGAAGCTTTCTTT	CASSPLGLPNTEAFF
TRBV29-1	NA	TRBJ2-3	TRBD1	TGCAGCGTTGGGACAGGGGGCAGGGCAGATACGCAGTATTTT	CSVGTGGRADTQYF
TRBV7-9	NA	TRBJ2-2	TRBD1	TGTGCCAGCAGGATAGGACAGGGGGCAACCGGGGAGCTGTTTTTT	CASRIGQGATGELFF
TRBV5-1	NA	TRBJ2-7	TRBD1	TGCGCCAGCAGCGTACAGGGGTACGACGAGCAGTACTTC	CASSVQGYDEQYF
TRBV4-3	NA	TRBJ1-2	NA	TGCGCCAGCAGCCAAGATCACACGAACTATGGCTACACCTTC	CASSQDHTNYGYTF
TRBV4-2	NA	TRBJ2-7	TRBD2	TGTGCCAGCAGCCAAGAGCTAGCGGGGGGAGGATTCTACGAGCAGTACTTC	CASSQELAGGGFYEQYF
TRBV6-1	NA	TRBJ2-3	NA	TGTGCCAGCATTAGGGGCACCAGCACAGATACGCAGTATTTT	CASIRGTSTDTQYF
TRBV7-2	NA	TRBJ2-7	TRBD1	TGTGCCAGCAGCCCGGACAGGGGGTGGTACGAGCAGTACTTC	CASSPDRGWYEQYF
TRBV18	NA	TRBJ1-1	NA	TGTGCCAGCTCACCGGGCCCGTCAATGAACACTGAAGCTTTCTTT	CASSPGPSMNTEAFF
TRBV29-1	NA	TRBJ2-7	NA	TGCAGCGTTCTACAGTCGACAATCTACGAGCAGTACTTC	CSVLQSTIYEQYF
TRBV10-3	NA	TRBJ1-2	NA	TGTGCCATCAGTGGAGACGGAGCATACTATGGCTACACCTTC	CAISGDGAYYGYTF
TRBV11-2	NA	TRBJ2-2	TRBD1	TGTGCCAGCAGATACAGGGGGCAGGGCGGGGAGCTGTTTTTT	CASRYRGQGGELFF
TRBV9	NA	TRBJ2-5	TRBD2	TGTGCCAGCAGCGTAGAGGGGACTACCCAAGAGACCCAGTACTTC	CASSVEGTTQETQYF
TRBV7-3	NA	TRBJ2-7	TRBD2	TGTGCCAGCAGCTCACAAAGCGGGGGGTCTTTATACGAGCAGTACTTC	CASSSQSGGSLYEQYF
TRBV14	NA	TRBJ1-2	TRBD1	TGTGCCAGCAGCCAAGATGGGACAGGCCAGCTCTATGGCTACACCTTC	CASSQDGTGQLYGYTF